These 24 T cell receptor beta chains originate from one sample sequenced in a study of cytotoxic CD8 clonotypes in ibrutinib-treated CLL. Sequencing used immunoSEQ multiplex PCR; TCRdb keeps in-frame clones, though not all of them. Here the sample spans 140,000 or so clones, 75% to 85% being singletons. The starting material was PBMCs, obtained after 12 months of ibrutinib treatment. The receptor set was obtained from a human donor with chronic lymphocytic leukemia.

This rearrangement joins TRBV7-6 to TRBJ2-3; 7 bases are a match to TRBD2. This CDR3 is 14 amino acids long. Germline V gene sequence: CDR1 SGHVS, CDR2 FNYEAQ. V lost 1 base, J lost 5 bases, and 3 bases stayed unmatched. The CDR3 DNA reads TGTGCCAGCAGCTTAGGGGGGAGGGGAGATACGCAGTATTTT. Protein product: CASSLGGRGDTQYF. The full variable domain, in which reference TRBV7-6 and TRBJ2-3 provide the parts outside the CDR3, is GAGVSQSPRYKVTKRGQDVALRCDPISGHVSLYWYRQALGQGPEFLTYFNYEAQQDKSGLPNDRFSAERPEGSISTLTIQRTEQRDSAMYRCASSLGGRGDTQYFGPGTRLTVL.

The chain has TRBV5-1 and TRBJ2-7; D perhaps matches TRBD2 (6 bases). V gave up 0 bases and J gave up 2 bases, with 12 bases separating them. This CDR3 has 15 amino acids. The V gene's germline CDR1 is SGHRS and CDR2 YFSETQ. Here the CDR3 reads CASSLAGGETYEQYF. The CDR3 nucleotides are TGCGCCAGCAGCTTGGCCGGCGGGGAGACCTACGAGCAGTACTTC.

The chain recombines TRBV5-4 with TRBJ1-6; D is unresolved. The V gene lost 0 bases and the J gene lost 8 bases, with 18 bases spanning the gap. The CDR3 is made up of 17 amino acids. Germline V gene sequence: CDR1 SGHNT, CDR2 YYREEE (reference sequence). CDR3 nucleotides: TGTGCCAGCAGCTTGGCTGATAGAACAGACGGATATTCACCCCTCCACTTT. Residues: CASSLADRTDGYSPLHF.

About this clone: Compared with germline, one end of the junction differs, possibly owing to a read error. The CDR3 is CANQTRVLRFGYTF. For the CDR3, the DNA is TGCGCCAACCAAACCCGGGTTCTCCGATTTGGCTACACCTTC. V and J are TRBV19 and TRBJ1-2; D ambiguous. Germline V gives CDR1 LNHDA, CDR2 SQIVND (reference sequence). CDR3 length: 14 amino acids.

This chain joins TRBV1 and TRBJ2-5. TRBV1 is a documented pseudogene. This CDR3 spans 14 amino acids. CDR3 sequence (DNA): TGCACCAGCAGCCGACAGCGGCCCCAAGAGACCCAGTACTTC. This sequence encodes CTSSRQRPQETQYF.

The chain employs TRBV6-5 and TRBJ2-2, with D maybe TRBD1 (5 bases). Trimming took off 2 bases at V and 1 base at J, with 8 bases between the two ends. CDR3 size: 15 residues. Germline V lookup: CDR1 MNHEY, CDR2 SVGAGI. The CDR3 nucleotides read TGTGCCAGCAGTTACGACAGCCGGAACACCGGGGAGCTGTTTTTT. Encoded protein: CASSYDSRNTGELFF.

The chain joins TRBV5-6 to TRBJ2-7; 11 nucleotides line up with TRBD2. The CDR3 covers 16 residues. Germline CDR1 reads SGHDT; CDR2 reads YYEEEE. The V segment lost 5 bases and the J segment 7 bases; nucleotides outside the gene matches: 14. CDR3 amino acids: CASRYGTSGRSREQYF. CDR3 in DNA: TGTGCCAGCAGGTATGGCACTAGCGGGAGATCGAGGGAGCAGTACTTC. Full variable domain (remainder filled in from reference TRBV5-6 and TRBJ2-7): DAGVTQSPTHLIKTRGQQVTLRCSPKSGHDTVSWYQQALGQGPQFIFQYYEEEERQRGNFPDRFSGHQFPNYSSELNVNALLLGDSALYLCASRYGTSGRSREQYFGPGTRLTVT.

This clone was seen repeatedly, ten times or more. The chain recombines TRBV5-6 with TRBJ1-1; D is ambiguous. The CDR3 totals 13 residues. V lost 4 bases, J lost 4 bases, and 11 bases lay in between. CDR1 and CDR2 (germline): SGHDT, YYEEEE. This CDR3 is CASSRLISTEAFF. The CDR3 nucleotides read TGTGCCAGCAGCCGTTTAATCTCCACTGAAGCTTTCTTT. Full variable domain (missing parts from reference TRBV5-6 and TRBJ1-1): DAGVTQSPTHLIKTRGQQVTLRCSPKSGHDTVSWYQQALGQGPQFIFQYYEEEERQRGNFPDRFSGHQFPNYSSELNVNALLLGDSALYLCASSRLISTEAFFGQGTRLTVV.

The V call is TRBV11-3, the J call TRBJ2-3, with TRBD2 matching over 10 bases. The V and J ends lost 2 bases and 6 bases, in that order; junction bases with no gene match: 2. The V gene's germline CDR1 is SGHNT and CDR2 YENEEA. The CDR3 length is 14 residues. The DNA of the CDR3 is TGTGCCAGCAGCTTAACTAGCGGGACTGATACGCAGTATTTT. It encodes CASSLTSGTDTQYF.

The chain has TRBV6-5 and TRBJ1-1, with D possibly TRBD1 on 6 matching bases. The CDR3 length is 13 residues. Per the germline V gene, CDR1 is MNHEY and CDR2 is SVGAGI. V was clipped by 8 bases and J by 1 base, with 11 bases between them. This chain's CDR3 is CASSGQKNTEAFF. The DNA for the CDR3 is TGTGCCAGCTCCGGACAGAAGAACACTGAAGCTTTCTTT.

This clone came up a few times. This chain uses TRBV6-6 with TRBJ1-1; D is unclear. V was trimmed by 3 bases and J by 2 bases, leaving 7 bases between them. The CDR3 spans 13 residues. Germline V gives CDR1 MNHNY, CDR2 SVGAGI (reference sequence). The CDR3 DNA follows: TGTGCCAGCAGTTATGATGGCAACACTGAAGCTTTCTTT. It yields the protein CASSYDGNTEAFF.

This clone was detected only a few times. The chain has TRBV5-4 and TRBJ1-1; a possible D gene is TRBD1 (6 bases). The CDR3 covers 16 residues. The V gene lost 3 bases and the J gene lost 3 bases, with 18 bases spanning the gap. CDR1 SGHNT and CDR2 YYREEE come from the germline V gene (reference sequence). CDR3 amino acids: CASSWGGASRYTEAFF. CDR3 DNA: TGTGCCAGCAGCTGGGGGGGCGCGAGTAGGTACACTGAAGCTTTCTTT.

The rearrangement uses TRBV5-1 and TRBJ2-7, with D tentatively TRBD1 (7 bases). With 1 base removed from V and 2 bases from J, the gap between germline ends came to 13 bases. This CDR3 spans 15 amino acids. Germline V gene data show CDR1 as SGHRS and CDR2 as YFSETQ. The CDR3: CASSLSRRGPYEQYF. The DNA for the CDR3 is TGCGCCAGCAGCTTGAGTAGGAGGGGGCCCTACGAGCAGTACTTC. Complete variable domain (other parts from reference TRBV5-1 and TRBJ2-7): KAGVTQTPRYLIKTRGQQVTLSCSPISGHRSVSWYQQTPGQGLQFLFEYFSETQRNKGNFPGRFSGRQFSNSRSEMNVSTLELGDSALYLCASSLSRRGPYEQYFGPGTRLTVT.

The chain has TRBV6-4 and TRBJ2-3, with 7 bases identical to TRBD2. CDR3 length: 14 residues. V lost 3 bases, J lost 4 bases, and 4 bases stayed unmatched. Germline CDR1 and CDR2: MRHNA and SNTAGT. CDR3: CASSEGRESDTQYF. The CDR3 DNA follows: TGTGCCAGCAGTGAGGGGAGGGAGTCAGATACGCAGTATTTT.

The genes are TRBV5-6 and TRBJ2-3; the D is unclear. The germline V gene encodes CDR1 SGHDT and CDR2 YYEEEE. Trimming removed 0 bases from V and 2 bases from J, with 4 bases in between. The CDR3 totals 13 residues. The CDR3, as DNA: TGTGCCAGCAGCTTGGTCTTCACAGATACGCAGTATTTT. Protein sequence: CASSLVFTDTQYF.

This clone was detected only a few times. The genes are TRBV30 and TRBJ1-1, with a possible D match to TRBD1 (5 bases). Germline V lookup: CDR1 GTSNPN, CDR2 SVGIG (reference sequence). The CDR3 covers 13 residues. With 0 bases removed from V and 3 bases from J, the gap between germline ends came to 8 bases. The DNA of the CDR3 is TGTGCCTGGAGTGTTTGGGGGTACACTGAAGCTTTCTTT. Residues: CAWSVWGYTEAFF.

This chain joins TRBV2 and TRBJ2-1; 7 bases agree with TRBD2. Trimming removed 1 base from V and 4 bases from J; junction bases left unmatched: 7. Germline-derived CDR1 and CDR2 are SNHLY and FYNNEI. The CDR3 sequence is 16 residues long. The CDR3 sequence is CASSEVGTNSYNEQFF. In DNA, the CDR3 is TGTGCCAGCAGTGAAGTCGGGACTAACTCGTACAATGAGCAGTTCTTC.

The chain combines TRBV5-4 with TRBJ2-3; 10 positions agree with TRBD1. Germline V gene data show CDR1 as SGHNT and CDR2 as YYREEE (reference sequence). CDR3 length equals 18 residues. J lost 4 bases, V lost 4 bases, and 15 bases had no gene match. The CDR3 here is CASSEGQGRTSLPDTQYF. The DNA for the CDR3 is TGTGCCAGCAGCGAGGGACAGGGGAGAACGAGTCTGCCAGATACGCAGTATTTT. The full variable domain, rest sourced from reference TRBV5-4 and TRBJ2-3, is ETGVTQSPTHLIKTRGQQVTLRCSSQSGHNTVSWYQQALGQGPQFIFQYYREEENGRGNFPPRFSGLQFPNYSSELNVNALELDDSALYLCASSEGQGRTSLPDTQYFGPGTRLTVL.

The chain carries TRBV9 and TRBJ2-3, with 7 positions matching TRBD1. The CDR3 spans 15 residues. The ends lost 3 bases at V and 5 bases at J; junction bases unmatched: 9. Germline V gene sequence: CDR1 SGDLS, CDR2 YYNGEE. The CDR3 nucleotides read TGTGCCAGCAGCGAGAGGACAGGTCGAAAAGATACGCAGTATTTT. It is translated as CASSERTGRKDTQYF.

The chain links TRBV19 to TRBJ1-5; D is perhaps TRBD1 (6 bases). Trimming took 3 bases from V and 0 from J, leaving 18 bases between them. Per the germline V gene, CDR1 is LNHDA and CDR2 is SQIVND (reference sequence). The CDR3 spans 18 residues. The DNA for the CDR3 is TGTGCCAGTAGTATCCCCCGTGGACAGCCTTATAGCAATCAGCCCCAGCATTTT. This translates into CASSIPRGQPYSNQPQHF.

The CDR3 here is CASSDRGLSTEAFF. For the CDR3, the DNA is TGTGCCAGCAGTGACAGGGGGCTGAGCACTGAAGCTTTCTTT. V is TRBV2 and J is TRBJ1-1, with 8 bases fitting TRBD1. The germline V gene has CDR1 SNHLY and CDR2 FYNNEI. This CDR3 has 14 residues. The V gene end was trimmed by 3 bases and the J gene end by 4 bases; junction bases not matched to a gene: 4.

This sequence joins TRBV25-1 and TRBJ2-1; D might be TRBD2 (5 bases). The CDR3 extends over 16 amino acids. Germline-derived CDR1 and CDR2 are MGHDK and SYGVNS. Trimming shortened V by 3 bases and J by 3 bases, and 15 bases separated the two germline ends. CDR3 loop: CASSDLRRADYNEQFF. The CDR3 bases are TGTGCCAGCAGTGATCTAAGGCGGGCTGACTACAATGAGCAGTTCTTC.

Turning to this clone: The sample carries other DNA sequences with the same CDR3. J is TRBJ2-2 and V is TRBV4-3; D gene unclear. V lost 6 bases and J 0 bases, leaving 8 bases between the germline ends. The CDR3 has 14 residues. From germline, CDR1 is LGHNA and CDR2 YSLEER. The CDR3 coding sequence is TGCGCCAGCAGTCCTCTTTCGAACACCGGGGAGCTGTTTTTT. Protein product: CASSPLSNTGELFF.

This clone was detected only once. This chain joins TRBV7-2 and TRBJ2-1, with 15 bases matching TRBD2. Germline V gene lookup returns CDR1 SGHTA and CDR2 FQGNSA. This CDR3 is built from 14 residues. The V segment lost 6 bases and the J segment 10 bases; nucleotides outside the gene matches: 4. In DNA form, the CDR3 reads TGTGCCAGCAGACGTGGACTAGCGGGAGGGGAGCAGTTCTTC. The encoded protein is CASRRGLAGGEQFF.